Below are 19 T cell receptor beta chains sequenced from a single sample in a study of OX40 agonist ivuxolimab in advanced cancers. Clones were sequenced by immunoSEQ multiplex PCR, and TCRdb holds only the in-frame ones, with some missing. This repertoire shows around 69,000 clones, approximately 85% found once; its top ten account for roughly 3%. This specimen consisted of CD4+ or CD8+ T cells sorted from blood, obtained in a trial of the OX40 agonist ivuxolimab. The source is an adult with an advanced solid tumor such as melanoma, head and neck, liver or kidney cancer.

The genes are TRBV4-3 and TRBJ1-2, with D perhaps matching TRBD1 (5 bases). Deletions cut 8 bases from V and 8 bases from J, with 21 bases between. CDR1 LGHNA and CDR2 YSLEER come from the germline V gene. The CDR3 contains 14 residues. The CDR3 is CASVLPPRGNGYTF. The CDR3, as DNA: TGCGCCAGCGTCCTGCCCCCGCGGGGGAACGGCTACACCTTC.

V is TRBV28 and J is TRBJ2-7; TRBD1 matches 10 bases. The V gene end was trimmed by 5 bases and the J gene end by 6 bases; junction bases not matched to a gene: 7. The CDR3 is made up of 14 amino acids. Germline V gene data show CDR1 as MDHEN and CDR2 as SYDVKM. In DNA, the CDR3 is TGTGCCAGCAGTCGGGACAGGGGATTCGTCGAGCAGTACTTC. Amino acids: CASSRDRGFVEQYF.

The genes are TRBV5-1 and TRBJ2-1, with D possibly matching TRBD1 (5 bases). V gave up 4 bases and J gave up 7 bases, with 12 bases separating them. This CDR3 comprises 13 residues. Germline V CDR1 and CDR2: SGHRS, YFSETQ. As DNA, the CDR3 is TGCGCCAGCAGCCCGCAGGGCCAAAATGAGCAGTTCTTC. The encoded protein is CASSPQGQNEQFF.

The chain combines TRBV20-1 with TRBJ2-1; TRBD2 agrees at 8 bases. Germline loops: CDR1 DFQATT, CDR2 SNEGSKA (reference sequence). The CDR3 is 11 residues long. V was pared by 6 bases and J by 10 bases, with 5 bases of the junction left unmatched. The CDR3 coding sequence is TGCAGTGCCGGACTAGCTGGGGAGCAGTTCTTC. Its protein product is CSAGLAGEQFF.

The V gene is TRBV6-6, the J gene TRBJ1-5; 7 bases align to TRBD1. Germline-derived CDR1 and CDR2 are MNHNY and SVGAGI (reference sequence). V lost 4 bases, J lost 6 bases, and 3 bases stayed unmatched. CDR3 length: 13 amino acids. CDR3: CASSSTGIQPQHF. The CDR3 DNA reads TGTGCCAGCAGTTCGACAGGGATTCAGCCCCAGCATTTT.

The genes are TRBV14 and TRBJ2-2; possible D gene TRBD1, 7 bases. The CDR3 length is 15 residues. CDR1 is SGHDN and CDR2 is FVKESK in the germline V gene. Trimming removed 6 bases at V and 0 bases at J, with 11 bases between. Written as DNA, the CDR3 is TGTGCCAGCAGGCGGGACAGCGCGAACACCGGGGAGCTGTTTTTT. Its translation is CASRRDSANTGELFF.

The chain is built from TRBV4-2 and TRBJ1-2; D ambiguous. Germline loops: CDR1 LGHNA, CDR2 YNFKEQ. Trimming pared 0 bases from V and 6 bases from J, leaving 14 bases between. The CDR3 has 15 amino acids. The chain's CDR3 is CASSQDFAQRDGYTF. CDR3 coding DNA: TGTGCCAGCAGCCAAGATTTCGCACAAAGGGATGGCTACACCTTC.

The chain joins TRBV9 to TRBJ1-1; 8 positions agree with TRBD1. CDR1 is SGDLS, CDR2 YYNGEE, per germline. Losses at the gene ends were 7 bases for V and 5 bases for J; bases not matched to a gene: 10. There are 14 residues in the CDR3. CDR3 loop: CASCRGLTQTEAFF. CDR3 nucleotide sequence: TGTGCCAGCTGCAGGGGGCTAACCCAAACTGAAGCTTTCTTT.

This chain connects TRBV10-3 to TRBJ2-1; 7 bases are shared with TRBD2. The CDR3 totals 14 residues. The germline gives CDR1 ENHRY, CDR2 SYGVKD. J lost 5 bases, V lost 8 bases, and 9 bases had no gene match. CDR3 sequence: CAILGRLADNEQFF. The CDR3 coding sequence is TGTGCCATCTTAGGAAGACTAGCCGACAATGAGCAGTTCTTC.

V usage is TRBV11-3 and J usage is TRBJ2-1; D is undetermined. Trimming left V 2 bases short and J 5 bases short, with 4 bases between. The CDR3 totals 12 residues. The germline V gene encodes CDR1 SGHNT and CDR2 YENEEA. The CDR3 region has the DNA TGTGCCAGCAGCTTACACGACAATGAGCAGTTCTTC. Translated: CASSLHDNEQFF.

The DNA of the CDR3 is TGTGCCAGCAGCCCCCGGGTCTCATCGGACTATGGCTACACCTTC. Residues: CASSPRVSSDYGYTF. The V call is TRBV16, the J call TRBJ1-2, with D hard to call. The germline V gene has CDR1 KGHSY and CDR2 FQNENV. The ends were cut back, 4 bases at V and 3 bases at J, with 15 bases in the middle. There are 15 residues in the CDR3. Filled out from reference TRBV16 and TRBJ1-2, the complete variable domain reads GEEVAQTPKHLVRGEGQKAKLYCAPIKGHSYVFWYQQVLKNEFKFLISFQNENVFDETGMPKERFSAKCLPNSPCSLEIQATKLEDSAVYFCASSPRVSSDYGYTFGSGTRLTVV.

CDR3 in DNA: TGTGCCAGCAGCTTGGTGCGGACAAAGCAAGAGACCCAGTACTTC. This sequence encodes CASSLVRTKQETQYF. V and J are TRBV5-6 and TRBJ2-5; maybe TRBD1 (5 bases). Germline loops: CDR1 SGHDT, CDR2 YYEEEE. V was clipped by 0 bases and J by 2 bases, with 11 bases between them. This CDR3 spans 15 amino acids.

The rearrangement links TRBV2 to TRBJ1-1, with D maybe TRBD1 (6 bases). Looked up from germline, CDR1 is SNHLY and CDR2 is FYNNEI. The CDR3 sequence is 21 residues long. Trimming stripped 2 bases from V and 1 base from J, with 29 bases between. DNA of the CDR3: TGTGCCAGCAGTGAAAAGGGGGGGGCCCGTTATCTTTTCCCCCAGAACACTGAAGCTTTCTTT. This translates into CASSEKGGARYLFPQNTEAFF.

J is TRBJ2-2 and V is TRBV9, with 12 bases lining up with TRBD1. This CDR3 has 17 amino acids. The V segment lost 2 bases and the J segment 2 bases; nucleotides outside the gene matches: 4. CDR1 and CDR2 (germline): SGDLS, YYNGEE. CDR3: CASSVRDRGLNTGELFF. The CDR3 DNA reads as TGTGCCAGCAGCGTCCGGGACAGGGGGCTAAACACCGGGGAGCTGTTTTTT.

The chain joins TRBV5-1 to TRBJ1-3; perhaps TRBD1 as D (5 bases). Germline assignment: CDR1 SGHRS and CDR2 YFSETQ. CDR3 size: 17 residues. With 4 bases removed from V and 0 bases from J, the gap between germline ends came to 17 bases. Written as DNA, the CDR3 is TGCGCCAGCAGCCAATCCTCAGGGATATTCTCTGGAAACACCATATATTTT. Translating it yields CASSQSSGIFSGNTIYF.

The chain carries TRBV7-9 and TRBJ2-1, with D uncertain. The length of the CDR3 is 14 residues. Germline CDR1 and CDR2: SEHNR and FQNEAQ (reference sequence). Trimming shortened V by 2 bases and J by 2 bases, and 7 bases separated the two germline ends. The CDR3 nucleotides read TGTGCCAGCAGCTTAAGTCTACCCTACAATGAGCAGTTCTTC. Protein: CASSLSLPYNEQFF.

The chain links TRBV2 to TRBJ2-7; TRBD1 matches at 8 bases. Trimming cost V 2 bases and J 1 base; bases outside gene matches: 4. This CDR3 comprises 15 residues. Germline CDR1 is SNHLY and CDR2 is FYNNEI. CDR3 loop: CASSELDRVSYEQYF. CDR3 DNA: TGTGCCAGCAGTGAATTGGACAGGGTGTCCTACGAGCAGTACTTC.

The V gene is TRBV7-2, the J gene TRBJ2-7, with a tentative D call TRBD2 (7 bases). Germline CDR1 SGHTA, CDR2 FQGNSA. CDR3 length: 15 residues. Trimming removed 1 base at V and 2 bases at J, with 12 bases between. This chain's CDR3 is CASSLVAGATYEQYF. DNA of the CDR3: TGTGCCAGCAGCTTAGTTGCGGGGGCGACCTACGAGCAGTACTTC.

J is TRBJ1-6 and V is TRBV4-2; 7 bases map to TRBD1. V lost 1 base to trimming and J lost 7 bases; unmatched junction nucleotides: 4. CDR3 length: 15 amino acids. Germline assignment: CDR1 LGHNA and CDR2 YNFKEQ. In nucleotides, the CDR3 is TGTGCCAGCAGCCAAGGGGGACAGAACAATTCACCCCTCCACTTT. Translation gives CASSQGGQNNSPLHF.